This is a list of T cell receptor beta chains from one sample in a study of T cell responses to AZD1222 COVID-19 vaccine. Generated by immunoSEQ multiplex PCR, the TCRdb table keeps only in-frame clones and is missing some. The table lists 100,000 to 150,000 clones, approximately 93% of them singletons. The sample in question was peripheral blood, obtained on day 0 of AZD1222 vaccination. The source is an adult in good health. CDR3s include the opening cysteine and the closing phenylalanine or tryptophan. Each record gives: clone size, D gene, V gene, J gene, CDR3 DNA, CDR3 protein. The D gene is left open where the match is weak. Not every row has a clone size; where given, it reads once, few, many or a size class.

clone size: -; D gene: TRBD1; V gene: TRBV4-1; J gene: TRBJ2-2; CDR3 DNA: TGCGCCAGCAGTCGTGGACAGGGGGGGCAGTGGGAGCTGTTTTTT; CDR3 protein: CASSRGQGGQWELFF
clone size: -; D gene: TRBD1; V gene: TRBV7-2; J gene: TRBJ2-5; CDR3 DNA: TGTGCCAGCAGCTTAGATAACAGGGGCGGAGAGACCCAGTACTTC; CDR3 protein: CASSLDNRGGETQYF
clone size: -; D gene: -; V gene: TRBV18; J gene: TRBJ2-7; CDR3 DNA: TGTGCCAGCTCAACTGATTTGGCAAAAGGCTACGAGCAGTACTTC; CDR3 protein: CASSTDLAKGYEQYF
clone size: -; D gene: TRBD1; V gene: TRBV12-3/TRBV12-4; J gene: TRBJ2-4; CDR3 DNA: TGTGCCAGCAGTTCGGGACAGGGGTACATTCAGTACTTC; CDR3 protein: CASSSGQGYIQYF
clone size: -; D gene: TRBD1; V gene: TRBV7-2; J gene: TRBJ1-5; CDR3 DNA: TGTGCCAGCAGCTGGGACAGGGGCAATCAGCCCCAGCATTTT; CDR3 protein: CASSWDRGNQPQHF
clone size: -; D gene: -; V gene: TRBV6-2/TRBV6-3; J gene: TRBJ1-2; CDR3 DNA: TGTGCCAGCAGTCCCCATTCCTATGGCTACACCTTC; CDR3 protein: CASSPHSYGYTF
clone size: -; D gene: TRBD1; V gene: TRBV28; J gene: TRBJ2-7; CDR3 DNA: TGTGCCAGCACCCACGTCCGACAGGGGCCCTACGAGCAGTACTTC; CDR3 protein: CASTHVRQGPYEQYF
clone size: -; D gene: TRBD1; V gene: TRBV30; J gene: TRBJ1-1; CDR3 DNA: TGTGCCTGGGCAACGGACAGGGATGGGGAAGCTTTCTTT; CDR3 protein: CAWATDRDGEAFF
clone size: -; D gene: -; V gene: TRBV11-3; J gene: TRBJ2-1; CDR3 DNA: TGTGCCAGCAGCCCGTCCCCCACCTTAACAAATGAGCAGTTCTTC; CDR3 protein: CASSPSPTLTNEQFF
clone size: -; D gene: TRBD1; V gene: TRBV27; J gene: TRBJ1-6; CDR3 DNA: TGTGCCAGCAGTCCTCACCCTTCCGGGACAGGGGCCTCACCCCTCCACTTT; CDR3 protein: CASSPHPSGTGASPLHF
clone size: few; D gene: -; V gene: TRBV10-3; J gene: TRBJ2-7; CDR3 DNA: TGTGCCTCAAAGCTCCCTACGTCCTACGAGCAGTACTTC; CDR3 protein: CASKLPTSYEQYF
clone size: -; D gene: TRBD1; V gene: TRBV30; J gene: TRBJ1-2; CDR3 DNA: TGTGCCTGGAACAGGGGGCTCCGTCTGGGCTACACCTTC; CDR3 protein: CAWNRGLRLGYTF
clone size: -; D gene: -; V gene: TRBV9; J gene: TRBJ1-2; CDR3 DNA: TGTGCCAGCAGCGAAAGGGGATTTCGGCATGGCTACACCTTC; CDR3 protein: CASSERGFRHGYTF
clone size: -; D gene: -; V gene: TRBV12-3/TRBV12-4; J gene: TRBJ1-2; CDR3 DNA: TGTGCCAGCAGTCAGACAGGTTGGGCTGGCTACACCTTC; CDR3 protein: CASSQTGWAGYTF
clone size: -; D gene: -; V gene: TRBV27; J gene: TRBJ2-7; CDR3 DNA: TGTGCCAGCAGTCCCCAACCTTTCTCCCACGAGCAGTACTTC; CDR3 protein: CASSPQPFSHEQYF
clone size: -; D gene: -; V gene: TRBV6-1; J gene: TRBJ1-2; CDR3 DNA: TGTGCCAGCAGTGATAGGGTGGGGGCCAACTGGGGCTACACCTTC; CDR3 protein: CASSDRVGANWGYTF
clone size: -; D gene: TRBD2; V gene: TRBV4-1; J gene: TRBJ2-1; CDR3 DNA: TGCGCCAGCAGCCACACTAGCGGGGGTTGGGATGAGCAGTTCTTC; CDR3 protein: CASSHTSGGWDEQFF
clone size: -; D gene: -; V gene: TRBV18; J gene: TRBJ2-1; CDR3 DNA: TGTGCCAGCTCCCAGGCCTTAGCCCACAATGAGCAGTTCTTC; CDR3 protein: CASSQALAHNEQFF
clone size: -; D gene: TRBD1; V gene: TRBV4-1; J gene: TRBJ1-4; CDR3 DNA: TGCGCCAGCAGCCAAGATGCAGGGGGGGGTGAAAAACTGTTTTTT; CDR3 protein: CASSQDAGGGEKLFF
clone size: -; D gene: TRBD2; V gene: TRBV6-2/TRBV6-3; J gene: TRBJ2-1; CDR3 DNA: TGTGCCAGCAGTTACCTGAGCGGGGCGAGCGATGAGCAGTTCTTC; CDR3 protein: CASSYLSGASDEQFF
clone size: -; D gene: -; V gene: TRBV15; J gene: TRBJ1-1; CDR3 DNA: TGTGCCACCAGCAGAGCTATGGATTACGTGGCTTTCTTT; CDR3 protein: CATSRAMDYVAFF
clone size: once; D gene: TRBD1; V gene: TRBV13; J gene: TRBJ1-5; CDR3 DNA: TGTGCCAGCAGCTGGGGTGGGGACAGGGGACACCAGCCCCAGCATTTT; CDR3 protein: CASSWGGDRGHQPQHF
clone size: -; D gene: -; V gene: TRBV19; J gene: TRBJ2-5; CDR3 DNA: TGTGCCAGACCCCCAGCGGAGACCCAGTACTTC; CDR3 protein: CARPPAETQYF
clone size: few; D gene: -; V gene: TRBV4-2; J gene: TRBJ2-2; CDR3 DNA: TGTGCCAGCAGCCAAGGTGGGGAGTTCGGGGAGCTGTTTTTT; CDR3 protein: CASSQGGEFGELFF
clone size: -; D gene: -; V gene: TRBV14; J gene: TRBJ2-1; CDR3 DNA: TGTGCCAGCAGCCAAGAGTTGGGGAACAATGAGCAGTTCTTC; CDR3 protein: CASSQELGNNEQFF
clone size: -; D gene: -; V gene: TRBV20-1; J gene: TRBJ2-3; CDR3 DNA: TGCAGTGCTAGAGTGCGGGATACGCAGTATTTT; CDR3 protein: CSARVRDTQYF
clone size: -; D gene: TRBD2; V gene: TRBV28; J gene: TRBJ2-1; CDR3 DNA: TGTGCCAGCAGTTTTACGGGACTAGCGATCAACAATGAGCAGTTCTTC; CDR3 protein: CASSFTGLAINNEQFF
clone size: -; D gene: -; V gene: TRBV12-3/TRBV12-4; J gene: TRBJ1-3; CDR3 DNA: TGTGCCAGCAGCGTCTGGGGAAACACCATATATTTT; CDR3 protein: CASSVWGNTIYF
clone size: -; D gene: -; V gene: TRBV6-1; J gene: TRBJ1-2; CDR3 DNA: TGTGCCAGCAGTGAAGCGCGTGGGTTTGGCTACACCTTC; CDR3 protein: CASSEARGFGYTF
clone size: -; D gene: -; V gene: TRBV28; J gene: TRBJ1-1; CDR3 DNA: TGTGCCAGCAGTTCCGTGAACACTGAAGCTTTCTTT; CDR3 protein: CASSSVNTEAFF
clone size: -; D gene: -; V gene: TRBV4-1; J gene: TRBJ2-7; CDR3 DNA: TGCGCCAGCAGTGACAGAAGAAATTACGAGCAGTACTTC; CDR3 protein: CASSDRRNYEQYF
clone size: -; D gene: -; V gene: TRBV9; J gene: TRBJ1-2; CDR3 DNA: TGTGCCAGCAGCGTCACCCCAGACGGCCACGGGGGCTACACCTTC; CDR3 protein: CASSVTPDGHGGYTF